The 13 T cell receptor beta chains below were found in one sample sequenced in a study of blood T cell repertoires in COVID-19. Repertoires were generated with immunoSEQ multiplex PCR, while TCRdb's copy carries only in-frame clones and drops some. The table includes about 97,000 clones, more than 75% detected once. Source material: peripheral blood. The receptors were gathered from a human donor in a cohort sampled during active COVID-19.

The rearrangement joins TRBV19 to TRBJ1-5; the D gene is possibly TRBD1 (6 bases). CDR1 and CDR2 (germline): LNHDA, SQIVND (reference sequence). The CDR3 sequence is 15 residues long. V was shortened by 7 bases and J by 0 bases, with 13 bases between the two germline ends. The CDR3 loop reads CASKLDRTSNQPQHF. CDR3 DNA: TGTGCCAGTAAATTGGACAGAACTAGCAATCAGCCCCAGCATTTT.

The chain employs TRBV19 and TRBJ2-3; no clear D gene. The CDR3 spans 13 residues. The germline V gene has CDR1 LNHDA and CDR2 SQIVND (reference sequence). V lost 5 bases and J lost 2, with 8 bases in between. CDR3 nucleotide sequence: TGTGCCAGTAGTTTGCCTAACACAGATACGCAGTATTTT. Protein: CASSLPNTDTQYF.

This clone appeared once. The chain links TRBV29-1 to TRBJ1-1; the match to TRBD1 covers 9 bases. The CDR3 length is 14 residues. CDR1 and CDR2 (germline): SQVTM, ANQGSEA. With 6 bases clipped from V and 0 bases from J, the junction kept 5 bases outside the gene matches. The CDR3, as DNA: TGCAGCGTGAACAGGGGGCAGCTGAACACTGAAGCTTTCTTT. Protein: CSVNRGQLNTEAFF. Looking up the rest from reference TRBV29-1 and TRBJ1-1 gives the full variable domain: SAVISQKPSRDICQRGTSLTIQCQVDSQVTMMFWYRQQPGQSLTLIATANQGSEATYESGFVIDKFPISRPNLTFSTLTVSNMSPEDSSIYLCSVNRGQLNTEAFFGQGTRLTVV.

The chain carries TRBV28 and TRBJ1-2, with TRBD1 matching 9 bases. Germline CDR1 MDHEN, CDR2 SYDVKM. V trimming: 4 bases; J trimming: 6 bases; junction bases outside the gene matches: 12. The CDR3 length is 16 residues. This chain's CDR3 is CASSYDTGTGLNGYTF. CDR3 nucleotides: TGTGCCAGCAGTTACGACACCGGGACAGGGTTGAATGGCTACACCTTC.

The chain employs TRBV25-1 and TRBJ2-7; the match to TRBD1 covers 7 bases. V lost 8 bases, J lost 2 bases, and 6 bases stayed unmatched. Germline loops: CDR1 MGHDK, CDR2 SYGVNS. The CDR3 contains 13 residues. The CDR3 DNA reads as TGTGCCAGCCAAAGACAGGGAACCTACGAGCAGTACTTC. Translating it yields CASQRQGTYEQYF.

CDR3 loop: CASSIDGRASNQPQHF. CDR3 nucleotide sequence: TGTGCCAGTAGTATAGACGGGAGGGCCAGCAATCAGCCCCAGCATTTT. V is TRBV19 and J is TRBJ1-5; D gene unclear. The CDR3 totals 16 residues. Germline CDR1 and CDR2: LNHDA and SQIVND (reference sequence). V shed 0 bases and J shed 1 base, with 10 bases lying between them.

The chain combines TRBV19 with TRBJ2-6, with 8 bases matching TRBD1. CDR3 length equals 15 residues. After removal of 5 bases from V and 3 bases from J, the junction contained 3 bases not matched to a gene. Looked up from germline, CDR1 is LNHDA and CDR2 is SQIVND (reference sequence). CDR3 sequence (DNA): TGTGCCAGTAGTGACAGGGGCGTTGGGGCCAACGTCCTGACTTTC. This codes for CASSDRGVGANVLTF. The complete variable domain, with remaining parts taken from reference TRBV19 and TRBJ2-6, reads DGGITQSPKYLFRKEGQNVTLSCEQNLNHDAMYWYRQDPGQGLRLIYYSQIVNDFQKGDIAEGYSVSREKKESFPLTVTSAQKNPTAFYLCASSDRGVGANVLTFGAGSRLTVL.

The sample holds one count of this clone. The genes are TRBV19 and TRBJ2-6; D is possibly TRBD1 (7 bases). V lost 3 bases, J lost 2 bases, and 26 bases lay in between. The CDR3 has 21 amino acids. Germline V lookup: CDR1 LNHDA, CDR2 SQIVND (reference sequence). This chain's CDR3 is CASSMGVAGGIPMTGANVLTF. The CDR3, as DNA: TGTGCCAGTAGTATGGGCGTCGCAGGGGGGATACCCATGACTGGGGCCAACGTCCTGACTTTC.

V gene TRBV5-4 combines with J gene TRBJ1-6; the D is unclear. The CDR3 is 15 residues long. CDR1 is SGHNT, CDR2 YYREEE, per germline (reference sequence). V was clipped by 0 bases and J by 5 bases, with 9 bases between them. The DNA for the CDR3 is TGTGCCAGCAGCTTGGTGGGAGGGAATAATTCACCCCTCCACTTT. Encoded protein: CASSLVGGNNSPLHF.

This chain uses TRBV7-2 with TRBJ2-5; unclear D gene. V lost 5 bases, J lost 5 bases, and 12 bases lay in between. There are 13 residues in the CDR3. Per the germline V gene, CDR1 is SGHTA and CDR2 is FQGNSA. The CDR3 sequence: CASSRLLEETQYF. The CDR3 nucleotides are TGTGCCAGCAGCCGCCTTTTAGAGGAGACCCAGTACTTC.

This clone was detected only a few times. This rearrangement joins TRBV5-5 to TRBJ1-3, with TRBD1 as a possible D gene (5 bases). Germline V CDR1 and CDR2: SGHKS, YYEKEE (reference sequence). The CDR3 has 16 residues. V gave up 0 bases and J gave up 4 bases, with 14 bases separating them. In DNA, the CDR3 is TGTGCCAGCAGCTTGGAAGGAGGGGCACGGGGAAACACCATATATTTT. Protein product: CASSLEGGARGNTIYF.

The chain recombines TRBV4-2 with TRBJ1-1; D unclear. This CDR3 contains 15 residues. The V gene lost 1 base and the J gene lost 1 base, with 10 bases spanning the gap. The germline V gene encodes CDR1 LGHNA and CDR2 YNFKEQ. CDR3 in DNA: TGTGCCAGCAGCCAAGTAATTCGGTCGAACACTGAAGCTTTCTTT. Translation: CASSQVIRSNTEAFF.

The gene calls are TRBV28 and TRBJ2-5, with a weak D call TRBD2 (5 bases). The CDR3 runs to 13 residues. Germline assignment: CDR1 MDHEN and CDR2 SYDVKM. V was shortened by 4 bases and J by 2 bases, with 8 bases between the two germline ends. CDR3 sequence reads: CASSSPGQETQYF. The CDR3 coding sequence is TGTGCCAGCAGTTCCCCGGGGCAAGAGACCCAGTACTTC.